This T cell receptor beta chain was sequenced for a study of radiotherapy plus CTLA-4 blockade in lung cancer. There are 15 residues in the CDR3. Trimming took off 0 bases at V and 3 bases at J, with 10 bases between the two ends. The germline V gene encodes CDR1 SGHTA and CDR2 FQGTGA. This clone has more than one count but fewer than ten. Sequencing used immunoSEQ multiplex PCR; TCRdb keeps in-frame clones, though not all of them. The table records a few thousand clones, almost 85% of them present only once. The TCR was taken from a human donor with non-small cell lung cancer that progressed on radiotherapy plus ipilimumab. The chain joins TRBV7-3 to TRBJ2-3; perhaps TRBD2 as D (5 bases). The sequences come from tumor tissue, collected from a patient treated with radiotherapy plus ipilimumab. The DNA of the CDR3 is TGTGCCAGCAGCTTAACTACTAGTCAGACAGATACGCAGTATTTT. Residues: CASSLTTSQTDTQYF.